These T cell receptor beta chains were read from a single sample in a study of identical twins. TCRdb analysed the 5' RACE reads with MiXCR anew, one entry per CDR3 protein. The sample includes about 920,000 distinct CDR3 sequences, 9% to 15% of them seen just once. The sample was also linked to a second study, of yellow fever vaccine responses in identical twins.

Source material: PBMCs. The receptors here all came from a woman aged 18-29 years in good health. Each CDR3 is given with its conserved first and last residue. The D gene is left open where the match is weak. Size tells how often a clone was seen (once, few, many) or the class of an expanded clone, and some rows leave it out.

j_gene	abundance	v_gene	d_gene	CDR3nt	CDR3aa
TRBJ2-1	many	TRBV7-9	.	TGTGCCAGCAGCTCCAGGGGAAATGAGCAGTTCTTC	CASSSRGNEQFF
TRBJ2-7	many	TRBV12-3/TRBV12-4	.	TGTGCCAGCAGATCAACTTTCGAGCAGTACTTC	CASRSTFEQYF
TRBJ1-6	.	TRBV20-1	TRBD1	TGCAGTGCCAGAACACAGGGGAACAATTCACCCCTCCACTTT	CSARTQGNNSPLHF
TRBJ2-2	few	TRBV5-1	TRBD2	TGCGCCAGCAGCTTGGTTTCAGGACTAGCGTCCACCGGGGAGCTGTTTTTT	CASSLVSGLASTGELFF
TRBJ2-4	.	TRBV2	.	TGTGCCAGCAGGTCCCAGGGGATGGAAAACATTCAGTACTTC	CASRSQGMENIQYF
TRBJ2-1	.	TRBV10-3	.	TGTGCCATCAGTGAGTCGCTGGGACGGATGAACAATGAGCAGTTCTTC	CAISESLGRMNNEQFF
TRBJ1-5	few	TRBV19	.	TGTGCCAGTAGTATCGGCAGGGCCGGTCAGCCCCAGCATTTT	CASSIGRAGQPQHF
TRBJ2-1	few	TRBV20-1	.	TGCAGTACCAAGAGGGGAGCGGATGAGCAGTTCTTC	CSTKRGADEQFF
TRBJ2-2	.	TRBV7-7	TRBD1	TGTGCCAGCAGCTCGGGACAGGGAAGCACCGGGGAGCTGTTTTTT	CASSSGQGSTGELFF
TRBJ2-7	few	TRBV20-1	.	TGCAGTGCTAGAGATGGAACACGGACTTCCTACGAGCAGTACTTC	CSARDGTRTSYEQYF
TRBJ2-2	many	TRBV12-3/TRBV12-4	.	TGTGCCAGCAGTTTGTACTCCTTTGCCGGGGAGCTGTTTTTT	CASSLYSFAGELFF
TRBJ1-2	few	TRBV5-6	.	TGTGCCAGCAGCTTTGGAGGGATGACGCTGTGGGGCTACACCTTC	CASSFGGMTLWGYTF
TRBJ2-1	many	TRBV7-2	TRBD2	TGTGCCAGCAGCTTAGGTCGTGGCGGGGGGGCTATAGATGAGCAGTTCTTC	CASSLGRGGGAIDEQFF
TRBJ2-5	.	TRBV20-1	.	TGCAGTGCTAGCCCGGCGGAGACCCAGTACTTC	CSASPAETQYF
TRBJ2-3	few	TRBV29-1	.	TGCAGCGTTGAAAGTGGGCTGGTAGATACGCAGTATTTT	CSVESGLVDTQYF
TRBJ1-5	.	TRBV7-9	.	TGTGCCAGCAGCGGTAAAGGGACTCAGCCCCAGCATTTT	CASSGKGTQPQHF
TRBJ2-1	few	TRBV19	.	TGTGCCAGTAGTACAGGGATCTACAATGAGCAGTTCTTC	CASSTGIYNEQFF
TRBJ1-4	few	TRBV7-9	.	TGTGCCAGCAGCTCCACAGGTGGGGCCGGAGAAAAACTGTTTTTT	CASSSTGGAGEKLFF
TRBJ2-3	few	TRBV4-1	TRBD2	TGCGCCAGCAGCCAAGAACGGGGGGGCCGGGCAGATACGCAGTATTTT	CASSQERGGRADTQYF
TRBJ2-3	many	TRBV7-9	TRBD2	TGTGCCAGCAGCGTGGTTAGCGGGACTAGCACAGATACGCAGTATTTT	CASSVVSGTSTDTQYF
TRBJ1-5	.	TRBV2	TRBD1	TGTGCCAGCAGGCAGGGGGTGGGCAATCAGCCCCAGCATTTT	CASRQGVGNQPQHF
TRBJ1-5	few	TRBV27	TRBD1	TGTGCCAGCAGTTTAGTAGGGACAGGGTGGCAGCCCCAGCATTTT	CASSLVGTGWQPQHF
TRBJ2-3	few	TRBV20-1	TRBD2	TGCAGTGCTAGTAATCCGGGAGGGGACACAGATACGCAGTATTTT	CSASNPGGDTDTQYF
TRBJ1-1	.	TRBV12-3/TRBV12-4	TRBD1	TGTGCCAGCAGTACGGGACAGGGAGGTTCTGAAGCTTTCTTT	CASSTGQGGSEAFF
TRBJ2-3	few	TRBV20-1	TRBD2	TGCAGTGCGACGGGGGGGCCCTGGAGCACAGATACGCAGTATTTT	CSATGGPWSTDTQYF
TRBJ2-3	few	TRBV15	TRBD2	TGTGCCACCAGCAGATCAAGCGGGAGGGCCGATACGCAGTATTTT	CATSRSSGRADTQYF
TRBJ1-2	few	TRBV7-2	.	TGTGCCAGCAGCTTAGTCGGGGCACCGAACTATGGCTACACCTTC	CASSLVGAPNYGYTF
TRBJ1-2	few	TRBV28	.	TGTGCCAGCAGTTTAATCCCCTATGGCTACACCTTC	CASSLIPYGYTF
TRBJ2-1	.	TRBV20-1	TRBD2	TGCTGTGCTCCGGGCGGCCTAGCGGGAGGGCCGTCCTACAATGAGCAGTTCTTC	CCAPGGLAGGPSYNEQFF
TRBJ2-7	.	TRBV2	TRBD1	TGTGCCAGCAGGGCCCGGGACAGAGACTACGAGCAGTACTTC	CASRARDRDYEQYF
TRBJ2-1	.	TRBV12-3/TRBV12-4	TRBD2	TGTGCCAGCTCGGGGGGGCACTACAATGAGCAGTTCTTC	CASSGGHYNEQFF
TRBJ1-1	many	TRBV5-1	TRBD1	TGCGCCAGCAGCGTACAGGGGGAAAGGACTGAAGCTTTCTTT	CASSVQGERTEAFF
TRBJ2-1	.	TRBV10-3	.	TGTGCCATCAGTGACGGGAGAGGCGGGATCGGTGAGCAGTTCTTC	CAISDGRGGIGEQFF
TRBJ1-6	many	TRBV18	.	TGTGCCAGCTCACTCCTACCCCTCCACTTT	CASSLLPLHF
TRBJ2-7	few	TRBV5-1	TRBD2	TGCGCCAGCAGCTTAGCTGTAGCGGGAGACTACGAGCAGTACTTC	CASSLAVAGDYEQYF
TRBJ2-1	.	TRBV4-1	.	TGCGCCAGCAGCCCAGATCAGGGGGGCTTTTACAATGAGCAGTTCTTC	CASSPDQGGFYNEQFF
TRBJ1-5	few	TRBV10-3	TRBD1	TGTGCCATCAGTGCGGGGACAGGGCAGTCCCACAATCAGCCCCAGCATTTT	CAISAGTGQSHNQPQHF
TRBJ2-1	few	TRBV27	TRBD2	TGTGCCAGCAGTTCCGTACTAGCGGGAGATGAGCAGTTCTTC	CASSSVLAGDEQFF
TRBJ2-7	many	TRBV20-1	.	TGCAGTGCTAGAACCAATTACGAGCAGTACTTC	CSARTNYEQYF
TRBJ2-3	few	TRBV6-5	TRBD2	TGTGCCAGCAGTTACCCCCCAGCGGGGGGGCCAATCACGCAGTATTTT	CASSYPPAGGPITQYF